A single sample gave rise to the 27 T cell receptor beta chains below, sequenced in a study of metastatic and nonmetastatic thyroid tumors. Using MiXCR, TCRdb reanalyzed the PCR reads. The table lists some 35,000 clones, 35% to 45% of them singletons. Thyroid surgery had not been preceded by any treatment in any patient. The source material was tumor tissue. All receptors derive from a female donor with papillary thyroid cancer or a benign thyroid nodule (not recorded which). Some clones in this sample may be carry-over from other donors' samples.

The CDR3 sequence: CATSDGSGYYGYTF. CDR3 in DNA: TGTGCCACCAGTGATGGCTCGGGGTACTATGGCTACACCTTC. The rearrangement joins TRBV24-1 to TRBJ1-2; D remains unclear. The CDR3 length is 14 residues. Germline-derived CDR1 and CDR2 are KGHDR and SFDVKD. Trimming stripped 3 bases from V and 3 bases from J, with 10 bases between.

V and J are TRBV6-6 and TRBJ2-6, with 7 bases fitting TRBD1. Per germline, CDR1 MNHNY and CDR2 SVGAGI (reference sequence). The CDR3 extends over 18 amino acids. Trimming removed 6 bases from V and 4 bases from J; junction bases left unmatched: 15. The CDR3 protein is CASRAEGALLAGANVLTF. The DNA of the CDR3 is TGTGCCAGCAGGGCAGAGGGGGCCCTTTTAGCCGGGGCCAACGTCCTGACTTTC.

The rearrangement links TRBV3-1 to TRBJ1-2; D ambiguous. The CDR3 runs 13 residues. Germline lookup yields CDR1 LGHDT and CDR2 YNNKEL (reference sequence). The V and J ends lost 4 bases and 3 bases respectively, with 9 bases between them. In nucleotides, the CDR3 is TGTGCCAGCAGCCCCTCCGGATACTATGGCTACACCTTC. Protein product: CASSPSGYYGYTF.

The rearrangement joins TRBV7-8 to TRBJ1-1; no clear D. The CDR3 is made up of 14 amino acids. Germline V lookup: CDR1 SGHVS, CDR2 FQNEAQ. V lost 5 bases and J lost 1, with 11 bases in between. The CDR3 nucleotides read TGTGCCAGCAGCCCTCGGGAAGGGAACACTGAAGCTTTCTTT. Its protein product is CASSPREGNTEAFF.

This chain uses TRBV27 with TRBJ1-1; D gene uncertain. V lost 4 bases to trimming and J lost 1 base, with 7 bases between them. Germline values: CDR1 MNHEY, CDR2 SMNVEV (reference sequence). This CDR3 is built from 13 residues. The CDR3: CASSSAGNTEAFF. The DNA of the CDR3 is TGTGCCAGCAGTTCAGCAGGGAACACTGAAGCTTTCTTT.

This clone was recorded a few times. The chain couples TRBV19 to TRBJ1-2, with 8 bases that match TRBD1. This CDR3 comprises 13 residues. Germline CDR1 LNHDA, CDR2 SQIVND (reference sequence). After removal of 6 bases from V and 6 bases from J, the junction contained 6 bases not matched to a gene. The CDR3 DNA sequence: TGTGCCAGTAGCCTCGGACAGGGCGATGGCTACACCTTC. As protein: CASSLGQGDGYTF.

The genes are TRBV12-3 or TRBV12-4 and TRBJ1-2; D not certain. Trimming removed 7 bases from V and 0 bases from J, with 6 bases in between. The CDR3 has 12 amino acids. Here the CDR3 DNA reads TGTGCCAGCACAAGCCCTAACTATGGCTACACCTTC. This translates into CASTSPNYGYTF.

The gene calls are TRBV20-1 and TRBJ2-7, with D possibly TRBD2 on 7 matching bases. CDR1 is DFQATT and CDR2 is SNEGSKA in the germline V gene (reference sequence). The length of the CDR3 is 12 residues. This chain's CDR3 is CSHREGSYEQYF. The DNA for the CDR3 is TGCAGCCACAGGGAGGGGTCCTACGAGCAGTACTTC.

This clone turned up a few times. The chain recombines TRBV6-1 with TRBJ1-6; 7 positions agree with TRBD1. Trimming at V came to 5 bases and at J to 7 bases, leaving 5 bases not matched to a gene. The CDR3 runs 14 residues. Germline V CDR1 and CDR2: MNHNS, SASEGT. The CDR3 protein is CASSTGQKNSPLHF. The CDR3 nucleotides read TGTGCCAGCAGTACGGGACAGAAGAATTCACCCCTCCACTTT.

V is TRBV20-1 and J is TRBJ1-2; TRBD1 agrees at 7 bases. V lost 3 bases and J lost 0; bases outside the gene matches: 4. Germline lookup yields CDR1 DFQATT and CDR2 SNEGSKA (reference sequence). This CDR3 has 14 amino acids. The CDR3 region is CSARRDSTNYGYTF. In DNA form, the CDR3 reads TGCAGTGCTAGGCGGGACAGCACTAACTATGGCTACACCTTC.

The chain uses TRBV20-1 and TRBJ2-7; the D gene is possibly TRBD2 (6 bases). The CDR3 length is 12 residues. Deletions cut 3 bases from V and 4 bases from J, with 10 bases between. Per germline, CDR1 DFQATT and CDR2 SNEGSKA (reference sequence). The CDR3 spells CSARVAGYEQYF. The CDR3 region has the DNA TGCAGTGCTAGGGTCGCGGGGTACGAGCAGTACTTC.

The chain joins TRBV9 to TRBJ2-5; D is unclear. The germline gives CDR1 SGDLS, CDR2 YYNGEE. CDR3 size: 14 residues. V gave up 3 bases and J gave up 2 bases, with 11 bases separating them. The CDR3: CASSADFGQETQYF. CDR3 bases: TGTGCCAGCAGCGCCGACTTCGGTCAAGAGACCCAGTACTTC. Filled out from reference TRBV9 and TRBJ2-5, the complete variable domain reads DSGVTQTPKHLITATGQRVTLRCSPRSGDLSVYWYQQSLDQGLQFLIQYYNGEERAKGNILERFSAQQFPDLHSELNLSSLELGDSALYFCASSADFGQETQYFGPGTRLLVL.

The rearrangement joins TRBV7-2 to TRBJ2-1; D may be TRBD2 (5 bases). The germline V gene has CDR1 SGHTA and CDR2 FQGNSA. Between the trimmed V and J ends, which lost 1 base and 4 bases, there was a span of 14 bases. The CDR3 covers 16 residues. The CDR3 here is CASSLVRLRTYNEQFF. The CDR3 DNA sequence: TGTGCCAGCAGCTTAGTGCGACTAAGAACATACAATGAGCAGTTCTTC.

The CDR3 is CASAGGNTIYF. CDR3 DNA sequence: TGTGCCAGCGCCGGTGGAAACACCATATATTTT. V usage is TRBV6-1 and J usage is TRBJ1-3; D uncertain. This CDR3 is 11 amino acids long. Trimming left V 8 bases short and J 3 bases short, with 5 bases between. CDR1 is MNHNS, CDR2 SASEGT, per germline.

This clone was observed a few times. V gene TRBV15 combines with J gene TRBJ2-7, with D unclear. Germline CDR1 and CDR2: LNHNV and YYDKDF (reference sequence). Trimming took 5 bases from V and 3 from J, leaving 17 bases between them. This CDR3 has 15 residues. The CDR3 sequence is CATSPDPASRYEQYF. The CDR3 DNA reads as TGTGCCACCAGCCCCGACCCAGCCTCCCGCTACGAGCAGTACTTC.

This rearrangement joins TRBV12-3 or TRBV12-4 to TRBJ2-7, with TRBD2 identical over 15 bases. The CDR3 contains 14 residues. The V segment lost 5 bases and the J segment 6 bases; nucleotides outside the gene matches: 2. The CDR3 sequence: CASSRTSGRGEQYF. In nucleotides, the CDR3 is TGTGCCAGCAGTAGGACTAGCGGGAGGGGCGAGCAGTACTTC.

CDR3 protein: CASSVTSGALTGELFF. The DNA of the CDR3 is TGTGCCAGCAGCGTTACTAGCGGGGCCCTCACCGGGGAGCTGTTTTTT. The genes are TRBV9 and TRBJ2-2; TRBD2 matches at 10 bases. With 2 bases clipped from V and 4 bases from J, the junction kept 5 bases outside the gene matches. Per the germline V gene, CDR1 is SGDLS and CDR2 is YYNGEE. The CDR3 is 16 residues long.

This clone was counted only a few times. The V and J genes are TRBV24-1 and TRBJ1-2; 7 bases match TRBD1. The germline CDR1 and CDR2 sequences are KGHDR and SFDVKD. V lost 3 bases to trimming and J lost 7 bases; unmatched junction nucleotides: 13. There are 16 residues in the CDR3. CDR3 bases: TGTGCCACCAGTGATCCAGGGACAGTCGAGAGGGGTGGCTACACCTTC. As protein: CATSDPGTVERGGYTF.

This clone came up a few times. The chain has TRBV28 and TRBJ2-2; D remains unclear. V lost 3 bases and J 4 bases, leaving 6 bases between the germline ends. Germline loops: CDR1 MDHEN, CDR2 SYDVKM. The CDR3 extends over 13 amino acids. CDR3 nucleotides: TGTGCCAGCAGTTTCCTGATCACCGGGGAGCTGTTTTTT. This sequence encodes CASSFLITGELFF.

This chain joins TRBV27 and TRBJ2-7; 10 nucleotides align to TRBD1. Trimming removed 6 bases from V and 6 bases from J; junction bases left unmatched: 5. The CDR3 consists of 13 residues. Germline CDR1 MNHEY, CDR2 SMNVEV (reference sequence). The CDR3 coding sequence is TGTGCCAGCAGATGGGACAGGGGAGGCGAGCAGTACTTC. Its protein product is CASRWDRGGEQYF.

The V call is TRBV19, the J call TRBJ1-2; perhaps TRBD1 as D (5 bases). The CDR3 is 15 amino acids. Deletions cut 3 bases from V and 3 bases from J, with 14 bases between. Germline CDR1 and CDR2: LNHDA and SQIVND (reference sequence). CDR3 DNA sequence: TGTGCCAGTAGTATTCGGGGGGTGCGGGACTATGGCTACACCTTC. Amino acid sequence: CASSIRGVRDYGYTF.

The gene calls are TRBV20-1 and TRBJ1-2, with D unclear. This CDR3 has 14 residues. V was shortened by 2 bases and J by 0 bases, with 10 bases between the two germline ends. Germline V gene sequence: CDR1 DFQATT, CDR2 SNEGSKA (reference sequence). The CDR3 protein is CSARSDRANYGYTF. The CDR3 DNA reads TGCAGTGCTAGATCCGACCGAGCTAACTATGGCTACACCTTC.

The rearrangement links TRBV9 to TRBJ1-4; no reliable D call. Germline CDR1 and CDR2: SGDLS and YYNGEE. This CDR3 has 14 amino acids. The V end was cut by 3 bases, the J end by 5 bases, with 11 bases between. Written as DNA, the CDR3 is TGTGCCAGCAGCGCTGGACCACCCAATGAAAAACTGTTTTTT. It specifies CASSAGPPNEKLFF.

This chain joins TRBV28 and TRBJ2-7, with 10 bases lining up with TRBD1. Germline V gene data show CDR1 as MDHEN and CDR2 as SYDVKM. The V segment lost 1 base and the J segment 9 bases; nucleotides outside the gene matches: 9. CDR3 length: 15 amino acids. In DNA form, the CDR3 reads TGTGCCAGCAGTTTATCCGGCGGACAGGGGGGTGTGCAGTACTTC. Its protein is CASSLSGGQGGVQYF. The full variable domain, its missing parts supplied by reference TRBV28 and TRBJ2-7, is DVKVTQSSRYLVKRTGEKVFLECVQDMDHENMFWYRQDPGLGLRLIYFSYDVKMKEKGDIPEGYSVSREKKERFSLILESASTNQTSMYLCASSLSGGQGGVQYFGPGTRLTVT.

This chain joins TRBV20-1 and TRBJ1-5; D is unclear. The CDR3 has 12 residues. Trimming left V 3 bases short and J 4 bases short, with 7 bases between. CDR1 is DFQATT, CDR2 SNEGSKA, per germline (reference sequence). CDR3 bases: TGCAGTGCTAGTAGCGGGAATCAGCCCCAGCATTTT. This gives the protein CSASSGNQPQHF.

The gene calls are TRBV11-2 and TRBJ1-6, with no clear D. The CDR3 has 14 residues. CDR1 and CDR2 (germline): SGHAT, FQNNGV. V was pared by 2 bases and J by 11 bases, with 13 bases between. The CDR3 here is CASSLSVDHTPLHF. The CDR3 DNA follows: TGTGCCAGCAGCTTAAGTGTCGACCACACACCCCTCCACTTT.

V and J are TRBV5-5 and TRBJ1-5; possibly TRBD1 for D (5 bases). This CDR3 region has 14 residues. Trimming removed 0 bases at V and 4 bases at J, with 8 bases between. CDR1 and CDR2 (germline): SGHKS, YYEKEE (reference sequence). The CDR3 region has the DNA TGTGCCAGCAGCTTGGCCACAGGTAATCAGCCCCAGCATTTT. Translation gives CASSLATGNQPQHF.